Below, one TCR beta chain is given with its context. Its antigen is currently not known. Base qualities were left out, and no much larger clone turns up one base away. The method was the immunoSEQ multiplex PCR assay. TCRdb retrieved this table from immuneACCESS and kept in-frame rearrangements only. Not all clones are present; in checked studies, unresolved V genes account for under half, and no reason is known for the remainder. For this sample the table gives under 300,000 clones, of which about 80% were detected only once. The top ten clonotypes cover 10% to 15% of the sample. This specimen comes from a study of control samples from healthy donors and cancer patients (dated by TCRdb to 2019 to 2021). Counted from cysteine to phenylalanine, this CDR3 has 16 amino acids. Only the CDR3 portion is preserved as DNA: 48 bases, with reading frame beginning at the first base. The CDR1 and CDR2 encoded by the germline V gene are SGHRS and YFSETQ. Trimming takes 0 bases off V and 5 bases off J; junction bases not matched to a gene: 5.

Sequencing was performed on PBMCs. This chain joins TRBV5-1 to TRBJ2-1; the central 10 bases match TRBD2. The source is a woman aged 60-75 years with lung cancer. At the DNA level, the sequence is TGCGCCAGCAGCTTGGCCTCGCTAGCGGGAGACAATGAGCAGTTCTTC. This is translated as CASSLASLAGDNEQFF.